These T cell receptor beta chains were read from a single sample in a study of cytomegalovirus exposure and HLA in healthy donors. Generated by immunoSEQ multiplex PCR, the TCRdb table keeps only in-frame clones and is missing some. The repertoire has 150,000 to 200,000 clones, approximately 79% of them found once; the top ten carry 7.1%. The source material was PBMCs. All receptors derive from a man aged 40-55 years in good health and CMV-seropositive. CDR3s include the opening cysteine and the closing phenylalanine or tryptophan.

j_call | v_call | cdr3_aa
TRBJ1-2 | TRBV2 | CASSEAEGLDGYTF
TRBJ2-4 | TRBV5-1 | CASSLDADIQYF
TRBJ2-1 | TRBV5-4 | CASSERLAGGLDEQFF
TRBJ2-5 | TRBV6-5 | CASREVETQYF
TRBJ2-5 | TRBV5-1 | CASSLLGGGTDETQYF
TRBJ2-3 | TRBV19 | CASSQRGTTDTQYF
TRBJ2-1 | TRBV7-2 | CASSRGTGALYNEQFF
TRBJ2-3 | TRBV11-2 | CASSLVGGPDTQYF
TRBJ2-7 | TRBV28 | CASSLPRGGAHEQYF
TRBJ2-2 | TRBV25-1 | CASSEYRVSGELFF
TRBJ2-1 | TRBV5-6 | CASSFRDRDDEQFF
TRBJ1-6 | TRBV7-6 | CASSLGDGSNSPLHF
TRBJ2-7 | TRBV5-1 | CASSPRQDRALSYEQYF
TRBJ1-1 | TRBV7-3 | CASSLTGDYATEAFF